This T cell receptor (beta chain) was identified in a study of beta chain features in type 1 diabetes. The investigators reverse transcribed all of the isolated RNA, so they sequenced expressed TCRB transcripts. Method: immunoSEQ multiplex PCR; TCRdb's copy keeps in-frame clones and lacks some. Among approximately 250,000 clones, less than 15% were seen once, and the ten largest hold 0.026%. This clone was picked up a small number of times. Its target is unknown. Overall study findings and caveats: Shortening that was moderate but significant affected the TCRB CDR3s of Type 1 diabetes patients in all four CD4+ subsets.

Material for sequencing was naive CD4+ T cells from blood. This TCR came from a woman aged 40 to 55 in good health.

CDR3 amino acids: CASSLMGGNEQFF. CDR3 bases: TGCGCCAGCAGCCTCATGGGGGGCAATGAGCAGTTCTTC. The gene calls are TRBV5-1 and TRBJ2-1, with TRBD2 as a possible D gene (6 bases). The CDR3 totals 13 residues. V lost 4 bases and J lost 6, with 11 bases in between. Germline V lookup: CDR1 SGHRS, CDR2 YFSETQ.